The 29 T cell receptor beta chains listed next were all sequenced from one sample in a study of beta chain features in type 1 diabetes. General study findings and limits: The study found moderately but significantly shorter TCRB CDR3s in all four CD4+ subsets of Type 1 diabetes patients.

The authors reverse transcribed all of the isolated RNA, so sequencing captured expressed TCRB transcripts. The method was immunoSEQ multiplex PCR; TCRdb's version includes in-frame clones alone and lacks a portion of them. The sample lists approximately 170,000 clones, around 8% occurring once. These receptors lack a known antigen. Sequencing was performed on central memory CD4+ T cells from blood. The receptors here all came from a woman in her thirties or forties with type 1 diabetes.

The chain is built from TRBV7-2 and TRBJ1-2, with 7 bases identical to TRBD1. Germline assignment: CDR1 SGHTA and CDR2 FQGNSA. This CDR3 has 16 amino acids. V dropped 3 bases and J dropped 7; count of bases not matched to a gene: 14. The CDR3 nucleotides read TGTGCCAGCAGCTTCGACAGGGTCCAACTGATGGGTGGCTACACCTTC. Protein sequence: CASSFDRVQLMGGYTF.

The chain's CDR3 is CASSQDLVGAYSGANVLTF. CDR3 bases: TGCGCCAGCAGCCAAGATTTAGTGGGGGCCTACTCTGGGGCCAACGTCCTGACTTTC. The chain joins TRBV4-3 to TRBJ2-6; a weak D match, TRBD1 (6 bases). V lost 0 bases and J lost 0, with 15 bases in between. From germline, CDR1 is LGHNA and CDR2 YSLEER. This CDR3 contains 19 residues.

A few counts support this clone. CDR3 in DNA: TGTGCCAGCAGTCCTACTCAGGGAACCTACGAGCAGTACTTC. Amino acid sequence: CASSPTQGTYEQYF. The chain uses TRBV6-6 and TRBJ2-7; D might be TRBD1 (5 bases). The CDR3 length is 14 residues. V lost 5 bases, J lost 2 bases, and 13 bases lay in between. Germline lookup yields CDR1 MNHNY and CDR2 SVGAGI (reference sequence).

In its sample, this clone was seen a few times. This rearrangement joins TRBV29-1 to TRBJ1-2; 7 bases match TRBD1. The germline V gene encodes CDR1 SQVTM and CDR2 ANQGSEA. The CDR3 contains 13 residues. After removal of 4 bases from V and 2 bases from J, the junction contained 4 bases not matched to a gene. The CDR3 loop is CSVGQGWNYGYTF. In DNA form, the CDR3 reads TGCAGCGTTGGACAGGGATGGAACTATGGCTACACCTTC. The full variable domain, rest sourced from reference TRBV29-1 and TRBJ1-2, is SAVISQKPSRDICQRGTSLTIQCQVDSQVTMMFWYRQQPGQSLTLIATANQGSEATYESGFVIDKFPISRPNLTFSTLTVSNMSPEDSSIYLCSVGQGWNYGYTFGSGTRLTVV.

This clone has a handful of counts. This sequence joins TRBV9 and TRBJ2-3, with D perhaps matching TRBD1 (6 bases). V was shortened by 0 bases and J by 4 bases, with 15 bases between the two germline ends. The V gene's germline CDR1 is SGDLS and CDR2 YYNGEE. This CDR3 is built from 16 residues. The CDR3 nucleotides are TGTGCCAGCAGCGTAGTAGGTGAAGGGGGTGCAGATACGCAGTATTTT. Amino acids: CASSVVGEGGADTQYF.

This clone turned up a few times. The genes are TRBV5-6 and TRBJ1-1; 8 bases are shared with TRBD1. V was pared by 3 bases and J by 8 bases, with 6 bases of the junction left unmatched. Germline V gene lookup returns CDR1 SGHDT and CDR2 YYEEEE. The CDR3 extends over 13 amino acids. CDR3 bases: TGTGCCAGCAGCTACACCCGACAGGGGGAAGCTTTCTTT. Translating gives CASSYTRQGEAFF.

This clone has just one count. V gene TRBV14 combines with J gene TRBJ1-1, with 8 bases that match TRBD1. CDR1 and CDR2 (germline): SGHDN, FVKESK. The CDR3 is 11 residues long. V trimming: 3 bases; J trimming: 10 bases; junction bases outside the gene matches: 1. CDR3 residues: CASSQDRVAFF. CDR3 coding DNA: TGTGCCAGCAGCCAGGACAGGGTAGCTTTCTTT.

Many counts were recorded for this clone. This chain uses TRBV29-1 with TRBJ1-2; 9 bases align to TRBD1. V gave up 0 bases and J gave up 10 bases; unmatched junction bases: 3. The CDR3 extends over 12 amino acids. Germline loops: CDR1 SQVTM, CDR2 ANQGSEA. This chain's CDR3 is CSVEDHRGPYTF. The CDR3 DNA follows: TGCAGCGTTGAAGATCACAGGGGGCCCTACACCTTC.

This clone occurred a few times. CDR3 sequence reads: CAWTKQGARGYTF. In DNA form, the CDR3 reads TGTGCCTGGACCAAACAGGGGGCGAGAGGCTACACCTTC. The V call is TRBV30, the J call TRBJ1-2; 9 bases are a match to TRBD1. V gave up 4 bases and J gave up 8 bases; unmatched junction bases: 8. CDR3 size: 13 residues. Germline V lookup: CDR1 GTSNPN, CDR2 SVGIG (reference sequence).

In this sample, this clone turned up a few times. V and J are TRBV7-2 and TRBJ1-1, with 7 nucleotides matching TRBD1. The CDR3 contains 13 residues. The trim removed 5 bases at V and 4 bases at J, leaving 4 bases unmatched. The germline CDR1 and CDR2 sequences are SGHTA and FQGNSA. CDR3 DNA sequence: TGTGCCAGCAGCCCTCAGGGGGGCACTGAAGCTTTCTTT. Its protein is CASSPQGGTEAFF.

CDR3 nucleotides: TGTGCCTCCGACAATGGGGCCAACGTCCTGACTTTC. Protein: CASDNGANVLTF. The chain couples TRBV30 to TRBJ2-6, with D hard to call. Trimming stripped 7 bases from V and 3 bases from J, with 7 bases between. Germline V CDR1 and CDR2: GTSNPN, SVGIG (reference sequence). The CDR3 has 12 amino acids.

The V call is TRBV25-1, the J call TRBJ2-1; D is perhaps TRBD2 (5 bases). The V gene lost 5 bases and the J gene lost 7 bases, with 21 bases spanning the gap. Germline-derived CDR1 and CDR2 are MGHDK and SYGVNS. The CDR3 runs 16 residues. CDR3 protein: CASSPLRPSGNNEQFF. CDR3 bases: TGTGCCAGCAGTCCCCTCAGGCCCAGCGGAAATAATGAGCAGTTCTTC.

This clone has more than one count but fewer than ten. The rearrangement joins TRBV29-1 to TRBJ1-2; possible D gene TRBD1, 6 bases. Germline V gene lookup returns CDR1 SQVTM and CDR2 ANQGSEA. The V and J ends lost 0 bases and 8 bases respectively, with 13 bases between them. This CDR3 comprises 13 residues. The CDR3 is CSVEEGGLEGYTF. The CDR3, as DNA: TGCAGCGTTGAAGAGGGGGGGCTAGAGGGCTACACCTTC.

This clone was counted a few times. The chain couples TRBV15 to TRBJ2-7, with D perhaps TRBD2 (5 bases). The CDR3 has 14 residues. In germline, CDR1 is LNHNV, CDR2 YYDKDF (reference sequence). V was cut by 0 bases and J by 3 bases, with 9 bases left in between. CDR3 amino acids: CATSRDPSNYEQYF. The CDR3 DNA sequence: TGTGCCACCAGCAGAGATCCTAGCAACTACGAGCAGTACTTC.

This clone came up a few times. The J gene is TRBJ1-2, the V gene TRBV5-4, with D perhaps matching TRBD1 (5 bases). Trimming took off 7 bases at V and 2 bases at J, with 15 bases between the two ends. The CDR3 spans 14 residues. Germline loops: CDR1 SGHNT, CDR2 YYREEE (reference sequence). Here the CDR3 reads CASFSGGSNYGYTF. The CDR3 nucleotides read TGTGCCAGCTTTAGCGGGGGGTCGAACTATGGCTACACCTTC.

The J gene is TRBJ1-5, the V gene TRBV9, with 8 bases aligning to TRBD1. The CDR3 spans 15 residues. J was trimmed by 4 bases and V by 0 bases; bases with no gene match: 3. The germline CDR1 and CDR2 sequences are SGDLS and YYNGEE. The CDR3 here is CASSVDDRGNQPQHF. CDR3 DNA sequence: TGTGCCAGCAGCGTAGACGACAGGGGTAATCAGCCCCAGCATTTT.

The table lists this clone with a few counts. The gene calls are TRBV15 and TRBJ1-5, with 7 bases that match TRBD1. The J segment lost 7 bases and the V segment lost 0 bases, leaving 3 bases of the junction unmatched. The length of the CDR3 is 14 residues. Germline-derived CDR1 and CDR2 are LNHNV and YYDKDF (reference sequence). The CDR3 DNA follows: TGTGCCACCAGCAGAGAAGAGGGGGCACAGCCCCAGCATTTT. Amino acids: CATSREEGAQPQHF.

The chain combines TRBV7-9 with TRBJ1-5; no reliable D call. Trimming removed 2 bases at V and 2 bases at J, with 4 bases between. Germline V gene sequence: CDR1 SEHNR, CDR2 FQNEAQ (reference sequence). The CDR3 totals 13 residues. CDR3 residues: CASSLQGNQPQHF. The CDR3 nucleotides read TGTGCCAGCAGCTTACAGGGCAATCAGCCCCAGCATTTT. The whole variable domain, remainder taken from reference TRBV7-9 and TRBJ1-5, is DTGVSQNPRHKITKRGQNVTFRCDPISEHNRLYWYRQTLGQGPEFLTYFQNEAQLEKSRLLSDRFSAERPKGSFSTLEIQRTEQGDSAMYLCASSLQGNQPQHFGDGTRLSIL.

The CDR3 sequence is CASSLRVTGELFF. The DNA of the CDR3 is TGTGCCAGCAGCTTAAGAGTTACCGGGGAGCTGTTTTTT. The chain recombines TRBV11-3 with TRBJ2-2; no definite D call. This CDR3 spans 13 amino acids. The V and J ends lost 2 bases and 5 bases respectively, with 6 bases between them. Germline V lookup: CDR1 SGHNT, CDR2 YENEEA.

The V and J genes are TRBV5-6 and TRBJ2-7, with 8 bases that match TRBD2. The CDR3 extends over 16 amino acids. The junction had 7 bases not matched to a gene; V was cut back by 2 bases and J by 0 bases. The germline V gene encodes CDR1 SGHDT and CDR2 YYEEEE. The CDR3 is CASSLMPTSDSYEQYF. In DNA form, the CDR3 reads TGTGCCAGCAGCTTAATGCCGACTAGCGACTCCTACGAGCAGTACTTC.

The chain carries TRBV19 and TRBJ2-6, with TRBD1 identical over 7 bases. Germline V CDR1 and CDR2: LNHDA, SQIVND (reference sequence). J gave up 0 bases and V 8 bases, and 4 bases lay outside the gene matches. The CDR3 contains 15 residues. The CDR3 region has the DNA TGTGCCAGTCGGACAGGCAGCTCTGGGGCCAACGTCCTGACTTTC. Its protein is CASRTGSSGANVLTF.

This clone has more than one count but fewer than ten. The gene calls are TRBV7-2 and TRBJ2-5; D perhaps matches TRBD1 (5 bases). Germline CDR1 is SGHTA and CDR2 is FQGNSA. The CDR3 is 15 residues long. V gave up 1 base and J gave up 7 bases, with 16 bases separating them. The CDR3 sequence is CASSLGVGHSGTQYF. In DNA, the CDR3 is TGTGCCAGCAGCTTAGGGGTGGGGCATTCGGGGACCCAGTACTTC.

This clone was detected a few times. The CDR3 region has the DNA TGTGCCAGCAGTTCAACAGGGGCCACTGAAGCTTTCTTT. Translation gives CASSSTGATEAFF. The chain employs TRBV7-9 and TRBJ1-1; 7 nucleotides agree with TRBD1. CDR1 and CDR2 from the germline V gene are SEHNR and FQNEAQ (reference sequence). The junction had 5 bases not matched to a gene; V was cut back by 6 bases and J by 4 bases. The CDR3 consists of 13 residues.

This chain connects TRBV7-6 to TRBJ1-2; D ambiguous. The CDR3 loop spans 12 amino acids. The V end was cut by 0 bases, the J end by 6 bases, with 5 bases between. Per the germline V gene, CDR1 is SGHVS and CDR2 is FNYEAQ. The CDR3 sequence is CASSLAEDGYTF. The CDR3 coding sequence is TGTGCCAGCAGCTTAGCCGAGGATGGCTACACCTTC.

This clone was detected only a few times. This rearrangement joins TRBV6-1 to TRBJ2-7; 7 positions match TRBD1. With V trimmed by 3 bases and J by 2 bases, 4 bases remained unmatched. Germline V CDR1 and CDR2: MNHNS, SASEGT. This CDR3 region has 14 residues. DNA of the CDR3: TGTGCCAGCAGTGACCTGGGACAGACCTACGAGCAGTACTTC. Its translation is CASSDLGQTYEQYF.

The table lists this clone with a few counts. The sample holds other DNA sequences that translate to the same CDR3. In DNA form, the CDR3 reads TGTGCCAGCAGTGGCCAGTACAATGAGCAGTTCTTC. Translated, it gives CASSGQYNEQFF. V and J are TRBV2 and TRBJ2-1, with unresolved D. The germline V and J ends were trimmed by 4 bases and 4 bases, with 5 bases remaining between them. CDR1 SNHLY and CDR2 FYNNEI come from the germline V gene. CDR3 length equals 12 residues.

The CDR3 spells CASSDRGLYNEQFF. CDR3 nucleotides: TGTGCCAGCAGTGACAGGGGGCTATACAATGAGCAGTTCTTC. The chain links TRBV2 to TRBJ2-1, with TRBD1 matching over 8 bases. The V segment lost 3 bases and the J segment 4 bases; nucleotides outside the gene matches: 2. Germline assignment: CDR1 SNHLY and CDR2 FYNNEI. The CDR3 totals 14 residues.

This rearrangement joins TRBV28 to TRBJ2-2, with D possibly being TRBD1 (6 bases). Looked up from germline, CDR1 is MDHEN and CDR2 is SYDVKM. V was pared by 7 bases and J by 5 bases, with 11 bases between. CDR3 length equals 13 residues. CDR3 sequence: CASKSGTTGELFF. CDR3 nucleotide sequence: TGTGCCAGCAAATCAGGGACAACCGGGGAGCTGTTTTTT.

This clone was observed many times. J is TRBJ2-7 and V is TRBV5-1, with a possible D match to TRBD2 (6 bases). With 4 bases removed from V and 2 bases from J, the gap between germline ends came to 19 bases. Germline CDR1 is SGHRS and CDR2 is YFSETQ. The length of the CDR3 is 16 residues. CDR3: CASSADFTAGTYEQYF. CDR3 DNA sequence: TGCGCCAGCAGCGCGGACTTCACGGCGGGAACCTACGAGCAGTACTTC.